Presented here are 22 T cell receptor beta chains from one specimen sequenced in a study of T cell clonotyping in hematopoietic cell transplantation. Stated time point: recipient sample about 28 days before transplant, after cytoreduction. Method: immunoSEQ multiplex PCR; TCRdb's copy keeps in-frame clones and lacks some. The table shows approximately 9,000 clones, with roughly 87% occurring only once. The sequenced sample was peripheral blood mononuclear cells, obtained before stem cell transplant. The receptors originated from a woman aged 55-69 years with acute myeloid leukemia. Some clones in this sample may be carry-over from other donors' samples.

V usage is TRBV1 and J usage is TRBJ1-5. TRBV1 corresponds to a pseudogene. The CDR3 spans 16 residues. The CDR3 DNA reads TGCACCAGCAGCCAAGATCGGGGGGCCGGCAATCAGCCCCAGCATTTT. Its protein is CTSSQDRGAGNQPQHF.

The CDR3 reads CASSLTPGHEQYF. The CDR3 DNA sequence: TGTGCCAGCAGCTTAACACCGGGTCACGAGCAGTACTTC. The rearrangement joins TRBV7-3 to TRBJ2-7; D call uncertain. CDR3 length equals 13 residues. V lost 0 bases, J lost 5 bases, and 8 bases lay in between. Germline CDR1 reads SGHTA; CDR2 reads FQGTGA.

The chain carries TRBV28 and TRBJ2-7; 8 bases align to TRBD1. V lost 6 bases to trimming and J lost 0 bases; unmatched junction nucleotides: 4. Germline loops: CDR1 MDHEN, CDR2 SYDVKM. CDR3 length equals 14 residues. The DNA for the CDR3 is TGTGCCAGCAGCCCCGGGACAGGCTCCTACGAGCAGTACGTC. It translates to CASSPGTGSYEQYV.

The CDR3 loop reads CAWSRLRDSYNEQFF. Written as DNA, the CDR3 is TGTGCCTGGAGTCGCCTGCGGGACTCCTACAATGAGCAGTTCTTC. The V call is TRBV30, the J call TRBJ2-1; D is perhaps TRBD2 (6 bases). The length of the CDR3 is 15 residues. The ends were cut back, 2 bases at V and 0 bases at J, with 11 bases in the middle. Germline V CDR1 and CDR2: GTSNPN, SVGIG (reference sequence).

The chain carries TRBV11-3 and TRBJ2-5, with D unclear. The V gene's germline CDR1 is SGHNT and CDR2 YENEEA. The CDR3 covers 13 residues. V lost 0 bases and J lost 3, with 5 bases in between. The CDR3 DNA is TGTGCCAGCAGCTTAGATGGGGAAGAGACCCAGTACTTC. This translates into CASSLDGEETQYF.

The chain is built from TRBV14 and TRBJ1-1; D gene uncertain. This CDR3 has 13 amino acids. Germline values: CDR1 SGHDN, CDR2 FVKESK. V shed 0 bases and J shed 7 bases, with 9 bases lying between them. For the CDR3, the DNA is TGTGCCAGCAGCCAAGAAGGACCTTTTGAAGCTTTCTTT. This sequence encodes CASSQEGPFEAFF.

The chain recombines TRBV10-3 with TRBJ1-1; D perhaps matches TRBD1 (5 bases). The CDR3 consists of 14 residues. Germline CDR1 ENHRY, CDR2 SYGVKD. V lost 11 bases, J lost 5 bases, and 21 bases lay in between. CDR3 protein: CAAGAGSWGTEAFF. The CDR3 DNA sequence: TGTGCCGCAGGCGCCGGGTCGTGGGGGACTGAAGCTTTCTTT.

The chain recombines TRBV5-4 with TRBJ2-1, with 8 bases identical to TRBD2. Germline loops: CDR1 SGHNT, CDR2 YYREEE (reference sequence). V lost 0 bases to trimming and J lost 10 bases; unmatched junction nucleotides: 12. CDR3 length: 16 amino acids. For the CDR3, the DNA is TGTGCCAGCAGCTTGGACGGCGGGAGGACCTTAGGAGAGCAGTTCTTC. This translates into CASSLDGGRTLGEQFF.

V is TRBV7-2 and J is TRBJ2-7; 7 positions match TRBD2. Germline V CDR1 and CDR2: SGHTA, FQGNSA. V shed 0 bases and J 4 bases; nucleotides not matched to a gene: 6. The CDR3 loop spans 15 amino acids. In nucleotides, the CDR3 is TGTGCCAGCAGCTTAGCGACGGGAGGAGGGTACGAGCAGTACTTC. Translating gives CASSLATGGGYEQYF. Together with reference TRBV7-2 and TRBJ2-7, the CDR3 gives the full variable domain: GAGVSQSPSNKVTEKGKDVELRCDPISGHTALYWYRQSLGQGLEFLIYFQGNSAPDKSGLPSDRFSAERTGGSVSTLTIQRTQQEDSAVYLCASSLATGGGYEQYFGPGTRLTVT.

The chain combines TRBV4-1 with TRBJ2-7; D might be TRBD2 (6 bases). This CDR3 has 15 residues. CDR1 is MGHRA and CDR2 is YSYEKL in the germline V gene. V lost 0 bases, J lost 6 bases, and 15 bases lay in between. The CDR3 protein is CASSQEVGTSSEQYF. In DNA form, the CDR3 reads TGCGCCAGCAGCCAAGAGGTCGGGACTTCTTCCGAGCAGTACTTC.

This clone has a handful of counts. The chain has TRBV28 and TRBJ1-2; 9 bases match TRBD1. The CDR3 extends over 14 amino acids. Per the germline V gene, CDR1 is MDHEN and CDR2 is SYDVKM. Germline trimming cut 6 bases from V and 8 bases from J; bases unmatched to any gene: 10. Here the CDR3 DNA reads TGTGCCAGCAGCCCGGGGACAGGGAAAATAGGCTACACCTTC. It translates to CASSPGTGKIGYTF.

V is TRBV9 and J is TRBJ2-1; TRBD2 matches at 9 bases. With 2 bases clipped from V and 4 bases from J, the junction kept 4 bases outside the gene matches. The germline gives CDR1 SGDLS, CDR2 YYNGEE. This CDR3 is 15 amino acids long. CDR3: CASSVSGSTYNEQFF. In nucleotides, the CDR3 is TGTGCCAGCAGCGTTAGCGGGAGTACGTACAATGAGCAGTTCTTC.

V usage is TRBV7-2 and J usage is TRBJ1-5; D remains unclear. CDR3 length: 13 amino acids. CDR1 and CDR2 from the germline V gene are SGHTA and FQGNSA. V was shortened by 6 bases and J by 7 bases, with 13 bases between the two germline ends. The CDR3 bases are TGTGCCAGCAGTCGCGTAGTGCGGCAGCCCCAGCATTTT. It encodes CASSRVVRQPQHF.

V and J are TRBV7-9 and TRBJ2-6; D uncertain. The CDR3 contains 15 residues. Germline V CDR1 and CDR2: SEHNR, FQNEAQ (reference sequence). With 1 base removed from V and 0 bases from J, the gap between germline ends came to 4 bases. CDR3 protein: CASSLGLSGANVLTF. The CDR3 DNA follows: TGTGCCAGCAGCTTAGGGCTCTCTGGGGCCAACGTCCTGACTTTC.

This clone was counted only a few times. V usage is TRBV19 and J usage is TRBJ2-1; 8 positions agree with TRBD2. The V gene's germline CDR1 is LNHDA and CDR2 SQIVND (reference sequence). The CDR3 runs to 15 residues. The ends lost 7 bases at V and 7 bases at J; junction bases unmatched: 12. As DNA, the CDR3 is TGTGCCAGTACCCCTAAAGGACTAGCAGTGAATGAGCAGTTCTTC. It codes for CASTPKGLAVNEQFF.

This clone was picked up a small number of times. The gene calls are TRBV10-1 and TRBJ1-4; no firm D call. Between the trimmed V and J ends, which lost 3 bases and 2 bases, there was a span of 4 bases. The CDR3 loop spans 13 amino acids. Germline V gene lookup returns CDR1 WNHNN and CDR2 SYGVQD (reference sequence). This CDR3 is CASSDGTNEKLFF. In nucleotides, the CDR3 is TGCGCCAGCAGTGACGGCACTAATGAAAAACTGTTTTTT.

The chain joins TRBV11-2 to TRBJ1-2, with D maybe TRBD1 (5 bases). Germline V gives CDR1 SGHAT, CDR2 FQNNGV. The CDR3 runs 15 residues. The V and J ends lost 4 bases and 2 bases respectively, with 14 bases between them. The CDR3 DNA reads TGTGCCAGCAGCTCCCCGGGACGGATAAACTATGGCTACACCTTC. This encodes CASSSPGRINYGYTF.

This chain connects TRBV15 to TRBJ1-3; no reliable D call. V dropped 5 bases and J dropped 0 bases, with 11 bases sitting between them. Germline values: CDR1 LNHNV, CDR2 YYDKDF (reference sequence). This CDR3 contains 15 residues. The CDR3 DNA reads TGTGCCACCAGCCGAGGACGGTTCTCTGGAAACACCATATATTTT. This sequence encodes CATSRGRFSGNTIYF.

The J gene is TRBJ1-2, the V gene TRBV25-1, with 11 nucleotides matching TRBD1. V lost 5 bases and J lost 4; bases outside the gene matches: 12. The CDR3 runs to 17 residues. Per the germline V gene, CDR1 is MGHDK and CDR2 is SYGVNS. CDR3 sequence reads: CASSPHEGQGDGYGYTF. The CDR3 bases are TGTGCCAGCAGTCCCCATGAGGGACAGGGGGACGGCTATGGCTACACCTTC.

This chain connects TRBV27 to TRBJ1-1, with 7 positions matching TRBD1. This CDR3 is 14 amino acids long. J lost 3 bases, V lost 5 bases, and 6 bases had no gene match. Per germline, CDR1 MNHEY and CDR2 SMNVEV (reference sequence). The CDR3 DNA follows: TGTGCCAGCAGTCCCCTTGACAGGGACACTGAAGCTTTCTTT. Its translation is CASSPLDRDTEAFF.

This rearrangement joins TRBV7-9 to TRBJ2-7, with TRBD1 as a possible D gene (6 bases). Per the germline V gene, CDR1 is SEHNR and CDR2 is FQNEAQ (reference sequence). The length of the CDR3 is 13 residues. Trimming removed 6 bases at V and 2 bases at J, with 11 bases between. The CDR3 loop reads CASRLRGTYEQYF. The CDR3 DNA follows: TGTGCCAGCAGACTAAGGGGGACCTACGAGCAGTACTTC. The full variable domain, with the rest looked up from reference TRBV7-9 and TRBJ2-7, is DTGVSQNPRHKITKRGQNVTFRCDPISEHNRLYWYRQTLGQGPEFLTYFQNEAQLEKSRLLSDRFSAERPKGSFSTLEIQRTEQGDSAMYLCASRLRGTYEQYFGPGTRLTVT.

This CDR3 is CASSPDREGEQFF. CDR3 in DNA: TGTGCCAGTAGCCCCGACCGGGAGGGTGAGCAGTTCTTC. The rearrangement uses TRBV19 and TRBJ2-1; 8 nucleotides line up with TRBD2. V dropped 6 bases and J dropped 9; count of bases not matched to a gene: 7. The length of the CDR3 is 13 residues. The V gene's germline CDR1 is LNHDA and CDR2 SQIVND (reference sequence).